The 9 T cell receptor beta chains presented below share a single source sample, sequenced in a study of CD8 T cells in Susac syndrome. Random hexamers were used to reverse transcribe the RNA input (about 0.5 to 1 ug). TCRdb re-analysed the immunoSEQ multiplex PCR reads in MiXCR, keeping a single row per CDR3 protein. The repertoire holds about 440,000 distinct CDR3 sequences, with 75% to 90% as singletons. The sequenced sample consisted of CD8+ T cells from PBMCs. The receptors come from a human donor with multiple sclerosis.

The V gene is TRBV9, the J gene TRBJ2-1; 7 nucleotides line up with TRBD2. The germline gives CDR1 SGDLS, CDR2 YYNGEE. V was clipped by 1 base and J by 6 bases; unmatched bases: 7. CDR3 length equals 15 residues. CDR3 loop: CASSVRGGRGNEQFF. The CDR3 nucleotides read TGTGCCAGCAGCGTAAGGGGCGGGAGAGGCAATGAGCAGTTCTTC.

CDR3 residues: CSAEDPGPSSGTARNEQFF. The CDR3 coding sequence is TGCAGTGCTGAAGATCCCGGGCCGTCTAGCGGGACTGCCAGAAATGAGCAGTTCTTC. The V and J genes are TRBV20-1 and TRBJ2-1, with 9 bases aligning to TRBD2. Trimming took 5 bases from V and 7 from J; bases not matched to a gene: 24. CDR1 and CDR2 (germline): DFQATT, SNEGSKA (reference sequence). This CDR3 comprises 19 residues.

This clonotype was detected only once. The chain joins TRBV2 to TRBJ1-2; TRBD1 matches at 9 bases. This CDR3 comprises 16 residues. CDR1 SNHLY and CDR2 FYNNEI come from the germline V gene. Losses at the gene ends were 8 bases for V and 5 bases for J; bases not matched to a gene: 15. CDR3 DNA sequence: TGTGCCAGCTGGCGCACGAAGGACAGGGGTGAATATGGCTACACCTTC. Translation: CASWRTKDRGEYGYTF.

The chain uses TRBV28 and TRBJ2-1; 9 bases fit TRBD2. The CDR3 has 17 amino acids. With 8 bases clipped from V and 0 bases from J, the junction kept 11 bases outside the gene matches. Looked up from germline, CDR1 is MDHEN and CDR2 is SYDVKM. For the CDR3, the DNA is TGTGCCAGCTGGGGACTAGCTGGGGGGAACTCCTACAATGAGCAGTTCTTC. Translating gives CASWGLAGGNSYNEQFF. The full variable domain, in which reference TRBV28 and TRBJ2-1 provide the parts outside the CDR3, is DVKVTQSSRYLVKRTGEKVFLECVQDMDHENMFWYRQDPGLGLRLIYFSYDVKMKEKGDIPEGYSVSREKKERFSLILESASTNQTSMYLCASWGLAGGNSYNEQFFGPGTRLTVL.

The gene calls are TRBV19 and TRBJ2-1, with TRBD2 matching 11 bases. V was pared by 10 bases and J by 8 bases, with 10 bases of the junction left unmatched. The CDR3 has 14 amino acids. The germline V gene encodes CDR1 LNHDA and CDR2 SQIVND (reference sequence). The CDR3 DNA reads TGTGCCACCCTAGGGCTAGCGGGAGGCGATGAGCAGTTCTTC. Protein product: CATLGLAGGDEQFF. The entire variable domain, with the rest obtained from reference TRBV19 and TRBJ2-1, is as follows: DGGITQSPKYLFRKEGQNVTLSCEQNLNHDAMYWYRQDPGQGLRLIYYSQIVNDFQKGDIAEGYSVSREKKESFPLTVTSAQKNPTAFYLCATLGLAGGDEQFFGPGTRLTVL.

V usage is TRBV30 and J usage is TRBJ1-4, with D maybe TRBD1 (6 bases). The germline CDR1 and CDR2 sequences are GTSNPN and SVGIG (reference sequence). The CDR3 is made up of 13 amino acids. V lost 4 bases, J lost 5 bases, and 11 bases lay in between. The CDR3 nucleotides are TGTGCCTGGAACATAGGGGGGAATGAAAAACTGTTTTTT. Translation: CAWNIGGNEKLFF.

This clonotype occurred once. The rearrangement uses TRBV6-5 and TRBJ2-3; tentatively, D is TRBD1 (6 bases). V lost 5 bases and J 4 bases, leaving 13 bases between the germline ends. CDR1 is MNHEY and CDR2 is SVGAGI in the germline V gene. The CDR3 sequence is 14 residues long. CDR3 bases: TGTGCCAGCAGTCGAAATCCAGGGGCAGATACGCAGTATTTT. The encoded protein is CASSRNPGADTQYF.

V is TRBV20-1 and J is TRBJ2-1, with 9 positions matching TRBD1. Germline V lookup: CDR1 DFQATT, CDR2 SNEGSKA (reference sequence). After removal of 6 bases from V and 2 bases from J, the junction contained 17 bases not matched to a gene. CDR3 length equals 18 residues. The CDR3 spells CSATKDTGTGNPYNEQFF. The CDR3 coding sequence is TGCAGTGCCACCAAAGACACCGGGACAGGGAATCCCTACAATGAGCAGTTCTTC.

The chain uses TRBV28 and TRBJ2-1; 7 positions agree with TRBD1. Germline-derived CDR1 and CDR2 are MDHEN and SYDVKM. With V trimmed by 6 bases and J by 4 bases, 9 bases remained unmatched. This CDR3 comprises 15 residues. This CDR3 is CASRAGTAKYNEQFF. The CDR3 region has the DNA TGTGCCAGCAGGGCCGGGACAGCAAAATACAATGAGCAGTTCTTC.